This TCR beta chain is drawn from a study of blood T cell repertoires in COVID-19. Method: immunoSEQ multiplex PCR; TCRdb's copy keeps in-frame clones and lacks some. The sample lists approximately 500,000 clones, less than 90% seen once, with roughly 8% in the top ten. There are 14 residues in the CDR3. Germline CDR1 reads LGHDT; CDR2 reads YNNKEL (reference sequence). Trimming shortened V by 0 bases and J by 7 bases, and 9 bases separated the two germline ends. The chain links TRBV3-1 (or the pseudogene TRBV3-2) to TRBJ1-4, with D perhaps matching TRBD1 (6 bases). This receptor was identified in a woman aged 50 to 60 with COVID-19, enrolled during active disease. Sample: peripheral blood. The CDR3 sequence: CASSQDGGAEKLFF. CDR3 nucleotide sequence: TGTGCCAGCAGCCAAGATGGGGGGGCTGAAAAACTGTTTTTT.